One and the same sample provided the 27 T cell receptor beta chains below, sequenced in a study of blood T cells in healthy people across ages. Primed by a sample-barcoded 5' primer and a J-beta primer mix, a second PCR proceeded for 7 to 11 cycles. TCRdb reprocessed the 5' RACE reads with MiXCR, giving one entry per CDR3 protein. The table shows 700,000 or so distinct CDR3 sequences, with 22% occurring only once. Source material: blood. The origin of the receptors is a man aged 65 to 79 in good health.

This clonotype was counted only a few times. The chain has TRBV3-1 and TRBJ1-3, with 7 bases identical to TRBD1. The germline V gene has CDR1 LGHDT and CDR2 YNNKEL (reference sequence). After removal of 2 bases from V and 2 bases from J, the junction contained 6 bases not matched to a gene. This CDR3 is 16 amino acids long. CDR3 sequence reads: CASSQHTGDAGNTIYF. DNA of the CDR3: TGTGCCAGCAGCCAACACACAGGGGATGCTGGAAACACCATATATTTT.

The genes are TRBV12-3 or TRBV12-4 and TRBJ2-1, with 9 bases aligning to TRBD1. The CDR3 contains 16 residues. The ends lost 5 bases at V and 1 base at J; junction bases unmatched: 6. The CDR3 is CASSPAGQGSYNEQFF. In nucleotides, the CDR3 is TGTGCCAGCAGTCCCGCCGGACAGGGGTCCTACAATGAGCAGTTCTTC.

This clonotype was counted at least ten times. The rearrangement links TRBV12-3 or TRBV12-4 to TRBJ1-4; perhaps TRBD1 as D (5 bases). Between the trimmed V and J ends, which lost 6 bases and 8 bases, there was a span of 16 bases. This CDR3 is 14 amino acids long. Here the CDR3 reads CASRSGRNEEKLFF. CDR3 nucleotides: TGTGCCAGCAGATCGGGACGTAACGAGGAAAAACTGTTTTTT.

The chain carries TRBV12-3 or TRBV12-4 and TRBJ2-2, with D perhaps TRBD1 (5 bases). The V end lost 2 bases, the J end lost 5 bases, and 15 bases lay between the germline ends. CDR3 size: 16 residues. CDR3 sequence: CASSLSVRVGTGELFF. In DNA, the CDR3 is TGTGCCAGCAGTTTATCGGTCAGGGTCGGAACCGGGGAGCTGTTTTTT.

This sequence joins TRBV18 and TRBJ1-1; D perhaps matches TRBD1 (6 bases). The CDR3 runs to 13 residues. Germline CDR1 is KGHSH and CDR2 is LQKENI. The germline V and J ends were trimmed by 3 bases and 8 bases, with 13 bases remaining between them. The CDR3 loop is CASSPTGQSEAFF. The CDR3 DNA reads as TGTGCCAGCTCACCGACCGGACAGAGCGAAGCTTTCTTT.

The table lists this clonotype with many counts. The chain combines TRBV20-1 with TRBJ1-2, with D perhaps TRBD1 (5 bases). The germline V gene encodes CDR1 DFQATT and CDR2 SNEGSKA (reference sequence). The V and J ends lost 1 base and 8 bases respectively, with 23 bases between them. The CDR3 is made up of 16 amino acids. The CDR3 loop reads CSARGQIDNAGSGYTF. CDR3 bases: TGCAGTGCTAGAGGCCAGATAGACAATGCAGGGTCAGGCTACACCTTC.

The chain uses TRBV29-1 and TRBJ2-3; TRBD2 aligns across 9 bases. The CDR3 runs 11 residues. CDR1 and CDR2 (germline): SQVTM, ANQGSEA. With V trimmed by 6 bases and J by 14 bases, 9 bases remained unmatched. CDR3 protein: CSVAGGGVGYF. CDR3 DNA sequence: TGCAGCGTGGCCGGCGGGGGGGTTGGGTATTTT.

The chain combines TRBV20-1 with TRBJ2-1, with 12 bases lining up with TRBD2. This CDR3 comprises 15 residues. Germline trimming cut 8 bases from V and 6 bases from J; bases unmatched to any gene: 11. CDR1 DFQATT and CDR2 SNEGSKA come from the germline V gene (reference sequence). CDR3 sequence reads: CSPLAGGPSVNEQFF. The CDR3 bases are TGCAGTCCTCTAGCGGGAGGGCCCTCGGTCAATGAGCAGTTCTTC.

This clonotype was detected ten times or more. The chain carries TRBV29-1 and TRBJ1-4; 7 positions match TRBD1. This CDR3 contains 15 residues. Germline V gene data show CDR1 as SQVTM and CDR2 as ANQGSEA. With V trimmed by 6 bases and J by 5 bases, 12 bases remained unmatched. Here the CDR3 DNA reads TGCAGCGTCGCCCCCCTCGGGACAGCCAATGAAAAACTGTTTTTT. Protein sequence: CSVAPLGTANEKLFF. Supplemented by reference TRBV29-1 and TRBJ1-4, the full variable domain reads SAVISQKPSRDICQRGTSLTIQCQVDSQVTMMFWYRQQPGQSLTLIATANQGSEATYESGFVIDKFPISRPNLTFSTLTVSNMSPEDSSIYLCSVAPLGTANEKLFFGSGTQLSVL.

This clonotype was seen only a few times. V gene TRBV4-2 combines with J gene TRBJ1-5; D is unresolved. This CDR3 comprises 15 residues. V lost 0 bases and J lost 7, with 13 bases in between. Germline V gene lookup returns CDR1 LGHNA and CDR2 YNFKEQ. CDR3 bases: TGTGCCAGCAGCCAAGAGACCGGGGTCGAACAGCCCCAGCATTTT. The encoded protein is CASSQETGVEQPQHF.

This chain links TRBV13 with TRBJ1-1; possible D gene TRBD1, 5 bases. Germline CDR1 and CDR2: PRHDT and FYEKMQ (reference sequence). The CDR3 has 15 residues. Trimming stripped 3 bases from V and 2 bases from J, with 13 bases between. The CDR3 is CASSFRGTINTEAFF. The CDR3 DNA reads as TGTGCCAGCAGCTTCCGTGGGACCATAAACACTGAAGCTTTCTTT.

This clonotype has a handful of counts. The chain recombines TRBV5-1 with TRBJ2-3, with D perhaps matching TRBD2 (6 bases). This CDR3 has 14 amino acids. Germline V CDR1 and CDR2: SGHRS, YFSETQ. The ends were cut back, 0 bases at V and 4 bases at J, with 9 bases in the middle. CDR3 amino acids: CASSLVSGADTQYF. CDR3 bases: TGCGCCAGCAGCTTGGTGTCGGGGGCAGATACGCAGTATTTT.

The rearrangement uses TRBV12-3 or TRBV12-4 and TRBJ1-2, with D maybe TRBD1 (5 bases). CDR3 length: 15 residues. Deletions cut 2 bases from V and 7 bases from J, with 17 bases between. The CDR3 loop is CASSLIEGRGGGYTF. The CDR3 coding sequence is TGTGCCAGCAGTTTAATCGAAGGCCGGGGGGGTGGCTACACCTTC.

This clonotype has a count of ten or more. This chain links TRBV29-1 with TRBJ1-1; 9 positions match TRBD1. Looked up from germline, CDR1 is SQVTM and CDR2 is ANQGSEA. The junction had 11 bases not matched to a gene; V was cut back by 7 bases and J by 8 bases. CDR3 length: 13 amino acids. The CDR3: CSARGQGWSEAFF. CDR3 nucleotides: TGCAGCGCCCGGGGACAGGGATGGTCGGAAGCTTTCTTT.

This chain's CDR3 is CSVGGGSLRETQYF. CDR3 coding DNA: TGCAGCGTTGGTGGGGGTAGTCTAAGAGAGACCCAGTACTTC. The chain is built from TRBV29-1 and TRBJ2-5; tentatively, D is TRBD1 or TRBD2 (5 bases each). The CDR3 is 14 amino acids. Trimming removed 4 bases at V and 4 bases at J, with 16 bases between. Germline CDR1 and CDR2: SQVTM and ANQGSEA.

This chain joins TRBV21-1 and TRBJ2-7. TRBV21-1 is an annotated pseudogene. CDR3 length: 13 amino acids. CDR3 in DNA: TGTGCCAGCAGCAAAGACAGTTACTACGAGCAGTACGTC. This gives the protein CASSKDSYYEQYV.

The V call is TRBV7-2, the J call TRBJ1-4; D possibly corresponds to TRBD1 (5 bases). The germline CDR1 and CDR2 sequences are SGHTA and FQGNSA. Trimming cost V 4 bases and J 0 bases, with 18 bases left between them. The length of the CDR3 is 18 residues. CDR3 region: CASSSGSAGEATNEKLFF. The CDR3, as DNA: TGTGCCAGCAGCTCAGGGTCGGCAGGTGAAGCAACTAATGAAAAACTGTTTTTT.

The chain employs TRBV6-5 and TRBJ2-1; D is perhaps TRBD1 or TRBD2 (9 bases each). The CDR3 covers 16 residues. The germline gives CDR1 MNHEY, CDR2 SVGAGI. V was cut by 5 bases and J by 6 bases, with 20 bases left in between. The CDR3 sequence: CASSTGGGGAINEQFF. Written as DNA, the CDR3 is TGTGCCAGCAGTACAGGGGGCGGGGGGGCCATCAATGAGCAGTTCTTC.

A single count supports this clonotype. The gene calls are TRBV12-3 or TRBV12-4 and TRBJ2-3; D gene ambiguous. V lost 6 bases to trimming and J lost 5 bases, with 9 bases between them. This CDR3 region has 12 residues. CDR3 amino acids: CASRSIIDTQYF. The CDR3 DNA reads TGTGCCAGCAGATCGATTATAGATACGCAGTATTTT.

On this clonotype itself: A junction boundary mismatches the germline segment, possibly from a read error. The chain carries TRBV7-2 and TRBJ1-5, with TRBD1 matching over 7 bases. The germline gives CDR1 SGHTA, CDR2 FQGNSA. The CDR3 spans 16 residues. This CDR3 is CVSSLEGGISNQPQHF. CDR3 in DNA: TGTGTCAGCAGCTTAGAAGGGGGCATTAGCAATCAGCCCCAGCATTTT.

The rearrangement uses TRBV20-1 and TRBJ2-5; 7 nucleotides match TRBD2. Germline CDR1 DFQATT, CDR2 SNEGSKA (reference sequence). Germline trimming cut 4 bases from V and 1 base from J; bases unmatched to any gene: 9. The CDR3 sequence is 15 residues long. The CDR3 DNA reads as TGCAGTGCTACCCGTAGACTAGCACCCCAAGAGACCCAGTACTTC. It is translated as CSATRRLAPQETQYF.

This clonotype came up many times. The rearrangement joins TRBV19 to TRBJ2-1; 9 bases agree with TRBD1. Germline trimming cut 5 bases from V and 2 bases from J; bases unmatched to any gene: 7. The CDR3 spans 16 residues. Looked up from germline, CDR1 is LNHDA and CDR2 is SQIVND (reference sequence). CDR3 sequence (DNA): TGTGCCAGTAGTTCCGGGACAGGGAAAACCTACAATGAGCAGTTCTTC. This codes for CASSSGTGKTYNEQFF.

V is TRBV7-9 and J is TRBJ2-7, with D perhaps matching TRBD1 or TRBD2 (5 bases each). Trimming stripped 5 bases from V and 5 bases from J, with 16 bases between. Germline CDR1 reads SEHNR; CDR2 reads FQNEAQ (reference sequence). The CDR3 is 14 amino acids. CDR3 sequence: CASSPRGESHEQYF. As DNA, the CDR3 is TGTGCCAGCAGCCCCCGGGGCGAGTCCCACGAGCAGTACTTC.

The chain employs TRBV6-1 and TRBJ2-3; no clear D gene. This CDR3 comprises 14 residues. The germline V gene has CDR1 MNHNS and CDR2 SASEGT. V dropped 3 bases and J dropped 0 bases, with 7 bases sitting between them. This CDR3 reads CASSDLGSTDTQYF. CDR3 nucleotide sequence: TGTGCCAGCAGTGATTTGGGGAGCACAGATACGCAGTATTTT.

This rearrangement joins TRBV20-1 to TRBJ2-1, with 11 bases lining up with TRBD2. Germline V gene sequence: CDR1 DFQATT, CDR2 SNEGSKA (reference sequence). After removal of 6 bases from V and 6 bases from J, the junction contained 7 bases not matched to a gene. The CDR3 totals 14 residues. The CDR3 reads CSAPTSGRVNEQFF. The CDR3 bases are TGCAGTGCCCCTACTAGCGGGAGAGTCAATGAGCAGTTCTTC.

The chain couples TRBV20-1 to TRBJ2-5, with D tentatively TRBD1 or TRBD2 (6 bases each). The germline V gene has CDR1 DFQATT and CDR2 SNEGSKA (reference sequence). The CDR3 totals 14 residues. Trimming took 0 bases from V and 4 from J, leaving 12 bases between them. The CDR3 region has the DNA TGCAGTGCTAGAGATTTTGGAGGGGGAGAGACCCAGTACTTC. The encoded protein is CSARDFGGGETQYF.

This clonotype appeared many times. The rearrangement links TRBV20-1 to TRBJ2-3; 7 bases align to TRBD2. Germline V CDR1 and CDR2: DFQATT, SNEGSKA (reference sequence). After removal of 3 bases from V and 2 bases from J, the junction contained 8 bases not matched to a gene. The CDR3 covers 15 residues. CDR3 region: CSASPWEGNTDTQYF. CDR3 coding DNA: TGCAGTGCTAGCCCGTGGGAGGGGAACACAGATACGCAGTATTTT.